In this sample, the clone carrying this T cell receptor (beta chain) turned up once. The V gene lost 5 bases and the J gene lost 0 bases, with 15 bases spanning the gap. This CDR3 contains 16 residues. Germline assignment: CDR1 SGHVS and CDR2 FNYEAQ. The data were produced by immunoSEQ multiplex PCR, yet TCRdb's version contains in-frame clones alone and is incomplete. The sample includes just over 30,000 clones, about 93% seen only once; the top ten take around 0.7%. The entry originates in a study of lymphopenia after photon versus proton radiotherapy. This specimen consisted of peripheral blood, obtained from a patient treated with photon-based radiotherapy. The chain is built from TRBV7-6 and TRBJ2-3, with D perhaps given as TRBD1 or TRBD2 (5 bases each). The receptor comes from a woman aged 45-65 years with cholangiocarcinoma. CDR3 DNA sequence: TGTGCCAGCAGCCAGGGAGCTGAGATTAGCACAGATACGCAGTATTTT. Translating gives CASSQGAEISTDTQYF.